The entry below gives a single T cell receptor (beta chain) sequence along with its context. Original data processing: Estimates of nucleated cell counts were drawn from the amplification of reference gene primers. The table came from immunoSEQ multiplex PCR; TCRdb's copy has only in-frame clones and leaves some out. The D gene and trimming were derived from the DNA, and the V and J assignments and clone size from that table. The top ten clones hold approximately 2% of a sample with around 450,000 clones, roughly nine tenths of them seen once. Researchers sorted participants into cohorts using their self-reported clinical history. The data belong to a study of blood T cell repertoires in COVID-19. Study-level information: The United States, Italy and Spain provided the acute and convalescent COVID-19 samples. PBMCs, B-cell-depleted T cells, or T cells were the source of the cDNA or gDNA that made up the material.

Germline V gene sequence: CDR1 MNHEY, CDR2 SMNVEV (reference sequence). Unmatched junction bases numbered 2, after V lost 6 bases and J lost 5 bases. This CDR3 has 13 residues. This clonotype was sampled from a woman between 18 and 29 years old with acute COVID-19. The genes are TRBV27 and TRBJ2-2, with TRBD1 identical over 8 bases. The sample taken for sequencing was PBMCs or T cells enriched from blood (not recorded which). CDR3 protein: CASRRQGTGELFF. As DNA, the CDR3 is TGTGCCAGCAGACGACAGGGGACCGGGGAGCTGTTTTTT.